One TCR beta chain is described in this entry. Its antigen is currently unknown. This entry is derived from a study of T-cell reconstitution after alpha-beta-depleted transplantation in children. Study conclusions and caveats: As was reported, about two months after transplant, alpha-beta T cells came from several hundred expanded graft clones. Several patients had high TCRbeta diversity at day 60; it came from surviving recipient T cells and thymic progenitors. Most T-cell counts and diversity one year after the transplant came from T cells that were newly produced.

Germline CDR1 is MRHNA and CDR2 is SNTAGT. Trimming shortened V by 3 bases and J by 4 bases, and 14 bases separated the two germline ends. The CDR3 extends over 15 amino acids. This sample's TCRbeta library carried unique molecular identifier barcodes. TCRdb recomputed calls from the PCR reads with MiXCR, one row per CDR3 protein. The sample holds more than 45,000 distinct CDR3 sequences, around 56% seen once. The origin of this receptor is a boy under two years old with SCID, due to receive a stem cell transplant. The V call is TRBV6-4, the J call TRBJ2-3, with D perhaps assigned TRBD1 or TRBD2 (5 bases each). The sequences come from peripheral blood, collected before TCRalphabeta/CD19-depleted stem cell transplant. Written as DNA, the CDR3 is TGTGCCAGCAGTGAAGGTGAGGGGTCTTCAGATACGCAGTATTTT. Protein product: CASSEGEGSSDTQYF.